This is a list of T cell receptor beta chains from one sample in a study of blood T cell repertoires in COVID-19. Profiled with immunoSEQ multiplex PCR; TCRdb holds only in-frame clones, not every one. This sample has under 350,000 clones; under 90% occur once, and the top ten carry roughly 1.8%. Sequenced material: PBMCs or T cells enriched from blood (not recorded which). The receptors here all came from a woman in her fifties or sixties who had recovered from COVID-19. Both conserved end residues are part of each CDR3. Fields, in order: V gene, D gene, clone size, J gene, CDR3 protein, CDR3 DNA. A D gene is named only where the DNA matches it firmly. Not every row has a clone size; where given, it reads once, few, many or a size class.

V: TRBV19
D: NA
size: NA
J: TRBJ2-6
CDR3: CASGGPSPAGANVLTF
DNA: TGTGCCAGCGGAGGACCCAGCCCAGCCGGGGCCAACGTCCTGACTTTC

V: TRBV4-1
D: NA
size: few
J: TRBJ1-2
CDR3: CASSQNTIINYGYTF
DNA: TGCGCCAGCAGCCAGAACACGATTATTAACTATGGCTACACCTTC

V: TRBV5-4
D: NA
size: NA
J: TRBJ2-6
CDR3: CASSFPQQGPSGANVLTF
DNA: TGTGCCAGCAGCTTCCCTCAACAGGGTCCGTCTGGGGCCAACGTCCTGACTTTC

V: TRBV28
D: NA
size: NA
J: TRBJ1-4
CDR3: CASSSPMGLREEKLFF
DNA: TGTGCCAGCAGTTCCCCGATGGGGCTGCGGGAGGAAAAACTGTTTTTT

V: TRBV19
D: TRBD2
size: NA
J: TRBJ2-7
CDR3: CASNVRLAGTEQYF
DNA: TGTGCCAGTAACGTTAGACTAGCGGGGACCGAGCAGTACTTC

V: TRBV29-1
D: NA
size: NA
J: TRBJ2-5
CDR3: CSVDREPQETQYF
DNA: TGCAGCGTTGACAGGGAACCCCAAGAGACCCAGTACTTC

V: TRBV2
D: TRBD1
size: NA
J: TRBJ1-6
CDR3: CASSFGGQGGNSPLHF
DNA: TGTGCCAGCAGTTTCGGCGGACAGGGAGGTAATTCACCCCTCCACTTT

V: TRBV5-1
D: TRBD2
size: NA
J: TRBJ2-1
CDR3: CASSPGTRSYNEQFF
DNA: TGCGCCAGCAGCCCTGGGACTAGATCCTACAATGAGCAGTTCTTC

V: TRBV27
D: NA
size: NA
J: TRBJ1-2
CDR3: CASSSHPGYGYTF
DNA: TGTGCCAGCAGCTCCCACCCAGGTTATGGCTACACCTTC

V: TRBV18
D: TRBD1
size: NA
J: TRBJ1-4
CDR3: CASSPTDRNNEKLFF
DNA: TGTGCCAGCTCACCGACGGACAGGAATAATGAAAAACTGTTTTTT

V: TRBV21-1
D: NA
size: NA
J: TRBJ1-2
CDR3: CASSKPGTGGYGYTF
DNA: TGTGCCAGCAGCAAACCCGGGACAGGGGGCTATGGCTACACCTTC

V: TRBV5-1
D: NA
size: once
J: TRBJ1-1
CDR3: CASSLAMGREAFF
DNA: TGCGCCAGCAGCTTGGCCATGGGGAGGGAAGCTTTCTTT

V: TRBV7-8
D: NA
size: NA
J: TRBJ1-5
CDR3: CASSRDRGDSNQPQHF
DNA: TGTGCCAGCAGCCGGGATCGGGGGGATAGCAATCAGCCCCAGCATTTT

V: TRBV12-3/TRBV12-4
D: NA
size: NA
J: TRBJ2-5
CDR3: CASCFLLQETQYF
DNA: TGTGCCAGCTGCTTTTTACTCCAAGAGACCCAGTACTTC

V: TRBV10-3
D: NA
size: NA
J: TRBJ1-2
CDR3: CAISDAGDYGYTF
DNA: TGTGCCATCAGTGACGCAGGTGACTATGGCTACACCTTC

V: TRBV7-9
D: NA
size: NA
J: TRBJ1-2
CDR3: CASSLREANYGYTF
DNA: TGTGCCAGCAGCTTGAGGGAAGCTAACTATGGCTACACCTTC